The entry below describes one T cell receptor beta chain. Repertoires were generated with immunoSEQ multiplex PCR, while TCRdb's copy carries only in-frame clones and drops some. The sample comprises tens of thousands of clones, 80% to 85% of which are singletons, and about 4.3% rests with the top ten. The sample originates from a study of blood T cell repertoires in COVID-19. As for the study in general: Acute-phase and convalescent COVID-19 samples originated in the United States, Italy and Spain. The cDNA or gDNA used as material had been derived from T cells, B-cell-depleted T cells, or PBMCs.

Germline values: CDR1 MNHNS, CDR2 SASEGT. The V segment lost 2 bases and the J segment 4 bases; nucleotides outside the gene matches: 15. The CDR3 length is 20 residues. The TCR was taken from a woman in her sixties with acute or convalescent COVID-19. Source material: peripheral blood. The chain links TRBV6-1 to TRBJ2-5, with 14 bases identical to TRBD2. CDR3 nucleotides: TGTGCCAGCAGTGAACGTCCATTTGGGACTAGCGGGGGTCTATTAGAGACCCAGTACTTC. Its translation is CASSERPFGTSGGLLETQYF.